This TCR beta chain was retrieved from a study of OX40 agonist ivuxolimab in advanced cancers. About the study: From about 23 to 85 years was the age range, with a mean of approximately 63 years, and approximately 80% were male. Antecedent anti-PD-1, anti-PD-L1 or anti-CTLA-4 therapy was permissible, with 35% to 40% having received some.

On this clone: Its antigen is unknown.

Study-wide points: There were also nonresponders showing low normalized T-cell clonal expansion. Averaging showed that CD8+ T cells had more expanded clones than CD4+ did.

CDR1 is LGHNA, CDR2 YSLEER, per germline. The V end lost 0 bases, the J end lost 5 bases, and 13 bases lay between the germline ends. This CDR3 is 15 amino acids long. The protocol was immunoSEQ multiplex PCR, while the TCRdb copy is restricted to in-frame clones and leaves out a portion. The repertoire holds about 110,000 clones, with 89% as singletons. V gene TRBV4-3 combines with J gene TRBJ1-2; D may be TRBD1 (5 bases). The material was CD4+ or CD8+ T cells sorted from blood, obtained in a trial of the OX40 agonist ivuxolimab. The TCR sequence derives from an adult with an advanced solid tumor such as melanoma, head and neck, liver or kidney cancer. DNA of the CDR3: TGCGCCAGCAGCCAAGATCTCGAGACAGTTTATGGCTACACCTTC. It codes for CASSQDLETVYGYTF.